This T cell receptor (beta chain) was observed in a study of CD8+CD57+ T cells in acquired aplastic anemia. Whole-study context: Sorted CD4+ and CD8+ cells yielded 3 to 3.5 ug of DNA on average. Sequencing produced an average of about 10 million reads per healthy donor for CD4+ cells. Regarding the study as a whole: Patients and controls had in common 25 to 30 CD8+ CDR3 sequences. Significance was not reached for CD8+ Simpson's diversity between patients and controls.

In this sample, this clonotype turned up a few times. Its cognate antigen is unknown. TCR beta VDJ and CDR3 profiling used genomic DNA as template. TCRdb re-called the reads with MiXCR, one entry per CDR3 protein. In the table there are roughly 420,000 distinct CDR3 sequences, 65% to 80% of which are singletons. V was pared by 7 bases and J by 7 bases, with 13 bases between. The CDR3 is made up of 13 amino acids. CDR1 LNHDA and CDR2 SQIVND come from the germline V gene (reference sequence). This receptor was identified in a human donor in good health, serving as a control. Sequenced: sorted CD4+, CD8+, or CD8+CD57+ T cells (not recorded which) from PBMCs. The chain is built from TRBV19 and TRBJ2-2; a weak D match, TRBD1 (6 bases). CDR3 nucleotides: TGTGCCAGTACCCGCGACAGGTTCGGGGAGCTGTTTTTT. This codes for CASTRDRFGELFF. Supplemented by reference TRBV19 and TRBJ2-2, the full variable domain reads DGGITQSPKYLFRKEGQNVTLSCEQNLNHDAMYWYRQDPGQGLRLIYYSQIVNDFQKGDIAEGYSVSREKKESFPLTVTSAQKNPTAFYLCASTRDRFGELFFGEGSRLTVL.